The following is a T cell receptor (beta chain) sequence with its context. The data derive from a study of shared clonotypes between healthy human individuals. Trimming shortened V by 3 bases and J by 13 bases, and 12 bases separated the two germline ends. The CDR3 runs to 11 residues. The germline gives CDR1 GTSNPN, CDR2 SVGIG (reference sequence). There were no recent acute infections or vaccinations among the donors, who were healthy HIV-negative adults. Tens of thousands of T cell genomes, or about 270 ng DNA, went into replicate PCRs of unsorted PBMC. Measured with immunoSEQ multiplex PCR; TCRdb has only the in-frame clones, and not every one. Of about 470,000 clones in the sample, about 85% were seen once.

Sequenced material: PBMCs. The sequence derives from a woman in her forties in good health. Some clones in this sample may be carry-over from other donors' samples. This chain joins TRBV30 and TRBJ2-2, with a weak D call TRBD2 (5 bases). The CDR3 reads CAWSGGGWLFF. The DNA of the CDR3 is TGTGCCTGGAGCGGCGGAGGATGGCTGTTTTTT.